The text below deals with one T cell receptor (beta chain). The sample comes from a study of control samples from healthy donors and cancer patients. The method was immunoSEQ multiplex PCR; TCRdb's version includes in-frame clones alone and lacks a portion of them. The sample has 13,000 or so clones; roughly 90% are singletons. Sequencing was performed on formalin-fixed, paraffin-embedded tissue. The receptor comes from a male donor with melanoma.

The CDR3 is CASNNRDGISYEQYV. In DNA, the CDR3 is TGTGCCAGCAACAACCGGGACGGAATTTCCTACGAGCAGTACGTC. The chain carries TRBV6-5 and TRBJ2-7, with D perhaps given as TRBD1 or TRBD2 (5 bases each). Deletions cut 7 bases from V and 1 base from J, with 17 bases between. CDR1 MNHEY and CDR2 SVGAGI come from the germline V gene. The CDR3 spans 15 residues.